Detailed here is one T cell receptor beta chain. The data originate from a study of blood T cell repertoires in COVID-19. Per the original data handling: Reference gene primer amplification gave estimated nucleated cell counts. The assay was immunoSEQ multiplex PCR, and TCRdb's table has in-frame clones only and misses some. V and J calls and clone size are copied from that table; D and trimming were computed from the DNA. Of tens of thousands of clones listed, 60% to 80% are singletons. This receptor was identified in a woman aged 80 or over with acute or convalescent COVID-19. The source material was peripheral blood.

This CDR3 is CASSQEGQGHNEQFF. The CDR3 DNA reads TGCGCCAGCAGCCAAGAGGGACAGGGCCACAATGAGCAGTTCTTC. The V call is TRBV4-1, the J call TRBJ2-1, with 9 nucleotides matching TRBD1. The CDR3 sequence is 15 residues long. CDR1 is MGHRA, CDR2 YSYEKL, per germline. The V and J ends lost 0 bases and 5 bases, in that order; junction bases with no gene match: 2.